The rows below give T cell receptor beta chains drawn from one sample of a study of radiotherapy plus CTLA-4 blockade in lung cancer. This table comes from immunoSEQ multiplex PCR, and its TCRdb copy is limited to in-frame clones, with some not included. Here the sample spans about 62,000 clones, roughly 76% being singletons. This sample comprised peripheral blood, obtained from a patient treated with radiotherapy plus ipilimumab. The receptors come from a human donor with non-small cell lung cancer who had a complete response to radiotherapy plus ipilimumab. CDR3s include the opening cysteine and the closing phenylalanine or tryptophan. The D gene is left open where the match is weak. The size entry is marked missing in some rows and otherwise reads once, few, many or a size class.

V gene,D gene,J gene,clone size,CDR3 DNA,CDR3 protein
TRBV6-5,.,TRBJ1-5,.,TGTGCCAGCAGTTACGCAGGGATCCCGAGCAATCAGCCCCAGCATTTT,CASSYAGIPSNQPQHF
TRBV7-8,TRBD1,TRBJ2-5,.,TGTGCCAGCAGCTTCAGCATGGACAGGGGGAGATCAACCCAGTACTTC,CASSFSMDRGRSTQYF
TRBV7-2,TRBD1,TRBJ1-6,.,TGTGCCAGCAGCTCACGAAGGACAGGGACGTATTCACCCCTCCACTTT,CASSSRRTGTYSPLHF
TRBV28,.,TRBJ2-2,.,TGTGCCAGCAGTTTATGGGGCGGGTACACCGGGGAGCTGTTTTTT,CASSLWGGYTGELFF
TRBV19,.,TRBJ1-2,.,TGTGCCAGTACCCCCTCAGGGGTACATGGCTACACCTTC,CASTPSGVHGYTF
TRBV18,TRBD2,TRBJ2-1,.,TGTGCCAGCTCACCAGTCTGGGAGACTAGCTCTGGCGAGCAGTTCTTC,CASSPVWETSSGEQFF
TRBV5-1,.,TRBJ2-5,.,TGCGCCAGCAGCTTGGCAGGCAGTAGGCGAGAGACCCAGTACTTC,CASSLAGSRRETQYF
TRBV2,TRBD1,TRBJ1-2,.,TGTGCCAGCAGTGCGTTAACCGGGACAGGGGCCACTGGCTACACCTTC,CASSALTGTGATGYTF
TRBV7-3,TRBD2,TRBJ2-1,.,TGTGCCAGCAGCTTAGAGGGGGGACTAGCGGGGAATGAGCAGTTCTTC,CASSLEGGLAGNEQFF
TRBV5-1,.,TRBJ1-1,.,TGCGCCAGCAGCTCAGGGGTAGAAGCTTTCTTT,CASSSGVEAFF
TRBV4-1,.,TRBJ1-3,.,TGCGCCAGCAGCCCTACGACAGGCTTAAATACCATATATTTT,CASSPTTGLNTIYF
TRBV11-2,TRBD2,TRBJ2-2,.,TGTGCCAGCAGCTTCGGGACTAGCGGGGGAGGCGGGGAGCTGTTTTTT,CASSFGTSGGGGELFF
TRBV5-1,TRBD1,TRBJ2-5,.,TGCGCCAGCAGCAGGGGACAGGGAAGGCTCCAAGAGACCCAGTACTTC,CASSRGQGRLQETQYF
TRBV6-6,TRBD1,TRBJ2-7,.,TGTGCCAGCAGTTTGGGGACAGGCGGGTACGAGCAGTACTTC,CASSLGTGGYEQYF
TRBV7-9,.,TRBJ2-3,once,TGTGCCAGCAGCTTAGTCGGGACTTCGGATACGCAGTATTTT,CASSLVGTSDTQYF
TRBV5-4,TRBD1,TRBJ1-1,few,TGTGCCAGCAGCACGGACAGGGGGCTGACTGAAGCTTTCTTT,CASSTDRGLTEAFF